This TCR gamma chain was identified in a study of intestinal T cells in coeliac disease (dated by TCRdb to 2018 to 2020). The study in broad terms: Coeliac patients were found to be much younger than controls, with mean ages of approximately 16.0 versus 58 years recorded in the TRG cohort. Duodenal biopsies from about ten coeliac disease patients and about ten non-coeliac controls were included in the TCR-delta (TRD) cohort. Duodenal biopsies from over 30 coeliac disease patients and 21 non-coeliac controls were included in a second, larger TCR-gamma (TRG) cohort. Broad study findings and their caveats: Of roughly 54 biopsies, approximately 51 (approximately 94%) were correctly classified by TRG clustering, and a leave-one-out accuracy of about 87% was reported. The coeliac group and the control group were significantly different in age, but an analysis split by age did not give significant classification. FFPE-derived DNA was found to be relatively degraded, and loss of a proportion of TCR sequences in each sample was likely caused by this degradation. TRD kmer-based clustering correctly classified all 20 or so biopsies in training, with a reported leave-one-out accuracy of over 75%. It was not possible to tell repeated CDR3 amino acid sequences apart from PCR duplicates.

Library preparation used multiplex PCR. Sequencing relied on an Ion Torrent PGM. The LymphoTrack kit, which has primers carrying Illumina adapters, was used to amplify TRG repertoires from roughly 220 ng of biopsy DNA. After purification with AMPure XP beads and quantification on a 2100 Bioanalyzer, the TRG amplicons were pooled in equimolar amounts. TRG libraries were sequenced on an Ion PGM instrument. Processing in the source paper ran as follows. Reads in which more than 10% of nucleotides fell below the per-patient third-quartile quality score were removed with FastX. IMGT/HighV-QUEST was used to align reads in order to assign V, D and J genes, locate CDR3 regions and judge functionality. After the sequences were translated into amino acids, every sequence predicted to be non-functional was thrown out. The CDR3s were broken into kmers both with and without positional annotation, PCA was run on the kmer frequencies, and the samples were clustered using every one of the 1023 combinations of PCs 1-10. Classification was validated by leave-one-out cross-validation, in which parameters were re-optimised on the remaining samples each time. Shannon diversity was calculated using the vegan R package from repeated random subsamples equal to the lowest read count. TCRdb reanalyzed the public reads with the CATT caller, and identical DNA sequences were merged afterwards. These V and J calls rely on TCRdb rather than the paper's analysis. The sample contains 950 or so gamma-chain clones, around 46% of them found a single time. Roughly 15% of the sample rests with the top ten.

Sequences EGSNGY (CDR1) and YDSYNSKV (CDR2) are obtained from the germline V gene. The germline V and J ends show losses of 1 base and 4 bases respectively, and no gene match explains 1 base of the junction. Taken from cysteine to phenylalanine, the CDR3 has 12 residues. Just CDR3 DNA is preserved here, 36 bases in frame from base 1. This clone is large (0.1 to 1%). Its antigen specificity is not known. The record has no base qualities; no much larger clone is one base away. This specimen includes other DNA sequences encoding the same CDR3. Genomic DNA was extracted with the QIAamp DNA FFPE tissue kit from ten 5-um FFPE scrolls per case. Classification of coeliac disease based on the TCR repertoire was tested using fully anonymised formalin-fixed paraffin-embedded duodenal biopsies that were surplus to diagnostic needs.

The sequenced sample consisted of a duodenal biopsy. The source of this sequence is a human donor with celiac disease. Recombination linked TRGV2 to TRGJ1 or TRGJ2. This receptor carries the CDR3 CATWDGYYKKLF. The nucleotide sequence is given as TGTGCCACCTGGGACGGATATTATAAGAAACTCTTT.